The rows below give T cell receptor beta chains drawn from one sample of a study of blood T cell repertoires in COVID-19. Using immunoSEQ multiplex PCR, the repertoire was profiled, and TCRdb retains in-frame clones only, with some absent. The table records fewer than 110,000 clones, 80% to 90% of them present only once. The sequencing sample was made of peripheral blood. The receptors derive from a man aged 35 to 55 with active or convalescent COVID-19. CDR3s include the opening cysteine and the closing phenylalanine or tryptophan. D genes are given only for firm matches. Rows give clone size only sometimes, using once, few, many, or a class for an expanded clone.

V: TRBV15; J: TRBJ2-7; D: TRBD2; length: 16; size: .; DNA: TGTGCCACCAGCAGAGATCGACTAGCGGGAACTGTCGAGCAGTACTTC; CDR3: CATSRDRLAGTVEQYF
V: TRBV10-1; J: TRBJ1-3; D: TRBD1; length: 16; size: once; DNA: TGCGCCAGCAGGCCGGGACAGGGCCCCTCTGGAAACACCATATATTTT; CDR3: CASRPGQGPSGNTIYF
V: TRBV27; J: TRBJ1-5; D: .; length: 17; size: .; DNA: TGTGCCAGCAGTTTAGTAGATAGTATGAGTTCAGGTCAGCCCCAGCATTTT; CDR3: CASSLVDSMSSGQPQHF
V: TRBV28; J: TRBJ1-2; D: TRBD1; length: 13; size: .; DNA: TGTGCCAGCAGGAGAGGACAGGGCGGTGGCTACACCTTC; CDR3: CASRRGQGGGYTF
V: TRBV14; J: TRBJ2-5; D: .; length: 13; size: few; DNA: TGTGCCAGCAGCAGACAGGTGGGGGAGACCCAGTACTTC; CDR3: CASSRQVGETQYF
V: TRBV6-5; J: TRBJ2-7; D: .; length: 15; size: few; DNA: TGTGCCAGCAGTCCACGACTAGTTTCCTCCTACGAGCAGTACTTC; CDR3: CASSPRLVSSYEQYF
V: TRBV27; J: TRBJ1-2; D: TRBD1; length: 14; size: .; DNA: TGTGCCAGCAGTTTATCGACAGGGGACTATGGCTACACCTTC; CDR3: CASSLSTGDYGYTF
V: TRBV7-2; J: TRBJ2-1; D: TRBD2; length: 15; size: .; DNA: TGTGCCAGCAGCCGGACTAGCGGGAGAGGGAATGAGCAGTTCTTC; CDR3: CASSRTSGRGNEQFF
V: TRBV5-4; J: TRBJ2-3; D: .; length: 14; size: .; DNA: TGTGCCAGCAGCTTGGGACAGACCACAGATACGCAGTATTTT; CDR3: CASSLGQTTDTQYF
V: TRBV18; J: TRBJ1-2; D: .; length: 14; size: .; DNA: TGTGCCAGCTCACCAGCCCGGGACACCTATGGCTACACCTTC; CDR3: CASSPARDTYGYTF
V: TRBV28; J: TRBJ1-6; D: TRBD1; length: 15; size: .; DNA: TGTGCCACATCAATCGGGGACAGGGCTAATTCACCCCTCCACTTT; CDR3: CATSIGDRANSPLHF
V: TRBV19; J: TRBJ1-1; D: .; length: 12; size: .; DNA: TGTGCCAGTAGTATTACCTTCGATCGGGCTTTCTTT; CDR3: CASSITFDRAFF